This T cell receptor (beta chain) was retrieved from a study of blood T cell repertoires in COVID-19. Study at large: The United States, Italy and Spain supplied acute and convalescent COVID-19 samples. T cells, B-cell-depleted T cells, or PBMCs provided the cDNA or gDNA that served as material.

Original processing methods: By means of reference gene primer amplification, nucleated cell counts were estimated. Using immunoSEQ multiplex PCR, the repertoire was profiled, and TCRdb retains in-frame clones only, with some absent. V and J calls and clone size come straight from that table; D and trimming were deduced from the DNA. The sample consists of 200,000 to 250,000 clones, about 79% of them appearing once. Germline V CDR1 and CDR2: MDHEN, SYDVKM. This CDR3 spans 17 amino acids. Trimming shortened V by 2 bases and J by 0 bases, and 11 bases separated the two germline ends. Cohorts were assigned according to the clinical history that participants reported.

The sequence was collected from a woman aged 40-49 years with acute COVID-19. Specimen: PBMCs or T cells enriched from blood (not recorded which). The chain recombines TRBV28 with TRBJ2-6, with a possible D match to TRBD1 (6 bases). Here the CDR3 reads CASSLGTSFSGANVLTF. The DNA for the CDR3 is TGTGCCAGCAGTTTAGGGACATCCTTCTCTGGGGCCAACGTCCTGACTTTC. Variable domain in full (rest from reference TRBV28 and TRBJ2-6): DVKVTQSSRYLVKRTGEKVFLECVQDMDHENMFWYRQDPGLGLRLIYFSYDVKMKEKGDIPEGYSVSREKKERFSLILESASTNQTSMYLCASSLGTSFSGANVLTFGAGSRLTVL.